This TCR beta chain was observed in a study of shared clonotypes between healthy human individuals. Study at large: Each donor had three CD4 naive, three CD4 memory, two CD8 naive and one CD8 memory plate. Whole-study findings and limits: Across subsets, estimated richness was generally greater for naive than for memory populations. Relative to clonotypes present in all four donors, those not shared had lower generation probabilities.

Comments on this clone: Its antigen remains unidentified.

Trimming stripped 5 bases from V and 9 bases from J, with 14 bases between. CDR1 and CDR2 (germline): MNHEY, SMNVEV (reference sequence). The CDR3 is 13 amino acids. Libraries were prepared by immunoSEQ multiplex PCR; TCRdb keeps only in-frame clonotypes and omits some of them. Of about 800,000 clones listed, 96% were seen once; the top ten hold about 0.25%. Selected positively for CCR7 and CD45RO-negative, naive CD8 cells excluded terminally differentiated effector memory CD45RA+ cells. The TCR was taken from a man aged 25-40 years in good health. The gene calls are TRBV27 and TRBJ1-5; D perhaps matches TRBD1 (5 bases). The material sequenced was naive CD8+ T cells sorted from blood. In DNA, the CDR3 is TGTGCCAGCAGTCAGGGACCTCCCCGGCCCCAGCATTTT. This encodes CASSQGPPRPQHF.